A single sample is the source of the 9 T cell receptor beta chains below, sequenced in a study of human T cells and chemical hapten exposure. TCRdb re-called the RACE reads through MiXCR, storing one row per CDR3 protein. This table holds about 120,000 distinct CDR3 sequences, 12% found once. Time point defined: patch test 1, 2 weeks after DPC sensitization. Treatment in this sample: therapeutic diphenylcyclopropenone sensitization with weekly scalp DPC. Sequenced material: whole blood, taken in connection with sensitization to the hapten diphenylcyclopropenone (DPC). Receptors originate from a woman aged 45-65 years with alopecia areata. Some clones in this sample may be carry-over from other donors' samples.

The V call is TRBV5-1, the J call TRBJ2-4, with no clear D. Germline V gives CDR1 SGHRS, CDR2 YFSETQ. The CDR3 is made up of 14 amino acids. Between the trimmed V and J ends, which lost 3 bases and 0 bases, there was a span of 7 bases. CDR3 DNA: TGCGCCAGCAGCTGGTCTCCAGCCAAAAACATTCAGTACTTC. Translation gives CASSWSPAKNIQYF.

There are many counts of this clonotype. The V and J genes are TRBV29-1 and TRBJ1-2; D ambiguous. This CDR3 is 12 amino acids long. Germline V gives CDR1 SQVTM, CDR2 ANQGSEA. V lost 5 bases, J lost 8 bases, and 15 bases lay in between. The CDR3 DNA reads as TGCAGCGTTTCGCCAGAGATGGGAGGCTACACCTTC. This codes for CSVSPEMGGYTF.

The chain carries TRBV12-3 or TRBV12-4 and TRBJ2-6; the D gene is possibly TRBD1 (5 bases). The CDR3 extends over 18 amino acids. The germline V and J ends were trimmed by 1 base and 0 bases, with 13 bases remaining between them. The CDR3 nucleotides are TGTGCCAGCAGTTTAGTCACAGGATCAAGCTCTGGGGCCAACGTCCTGACTTTC. It translates to CASSLVTGSSSGANVLTF.

The chain combines TRBV2 with TRBJ1-1, with D hard to call. The germline V and J ends were trimmed by 9 bases and 0 bases, with 8 bases remaining between them. Per the germline V gene, CDR1 is SNHLY and CDR2 is FYNNEI. CDR3 length: 12 amino acids. The CDR3 DNA reads as TGTGCCAGGGGTATCCTGAACACTGAAGCTTTCTTT. Protein product: CARGILNTEAFF.

This clonotype appeared a few times. This chain connects TRBV28 to TRBJ2-7, with TRBD1 identical over 9 bases. Germline CDR1 is MDHEN and CDR2 is SYDVKM. Trimming cost V 4 bases and J 3 bases; bases outside gene matches: 4. The CDR3 extends over 14 amino acids. The CDR3 DNA reads as TGTGCCAGCAGTTCGGGACAGGGCGGCTACGAGCAGTACTTC. This translates into CASSSGQGGYEQYF.

The rearrangement links TRBV4-2 to TRBJ1-5; D is unclear. This CDR3 comprises 17 residues. Trimming took off 0 bases at V and 4 bases at J, with 16 bases between the two ends. Germline V gene sequence: CDR1 LGHNA, CDR2 YNFKEQ. The CDR3: CASSQDRHTLTNQPQHF. The CDR3 nucleotides read TGTGCCAGCAGCCAAGACCGGCATACTCTTACTAATCAGCCCCAGCATTTT.

This clonotype was recorded at least ten times. The V gene is TRBV19, the J gene TRBJ1-6, with D unclear. The ends were cut back, 7 bases at V and 0 bases at J, with 7 bases in the middle. The CDR3 runs 14 residues. Germline assignment: CDR1 LNHDA and CDR2 SQIVND (reference sequence). The CDR3 coding sequence is TGTGCCAGTAAAACCAGCTCCTATAATTCACCCCTCCACTTT. Translation gives CASKTSSYNSPLHF.

The table lists this clonotype with many counts. The gene calls are TRBV12-3 or TRBV12-4 and TRBJ2-1, with D tentatively TRBD1 or TRBD2 (5 bases each). This CDR3 region has 13 residues. V was cut by 7 bases and J by 5 bases, with 12 bases left in between. The CDR3 DNA follows: TGTGCCAGCAACCAGGGAGTCGACAATGAGCAGTTCTTC. Amino acids: CASNQGVDNEQFF.

This clonotype was picked up a small number of times. The gene calls are TRBV11-3 and TRBJ1-2; D call uncertain. V was clipped by 7 bases and J by 5 bases, with 23 bases between them. CDR1 is SGHNT and CDR2 is YENEEA in the germline V gene. The CDR3 extends over 16 amino acids. The CDR3 loop is CASNRSRSMRGYGYTF. CDR3 nucleotides: TGTGCCAGCAATAGATCTAGAAGTATGAGAGGTTATGGCTACACCTTC.